The rows below give T cell receptor beta chains drawn from one sample of a study of CD8 T cells in ankylosing spondylitis. In TCRdb, the 5' RACE reads were re-called with MiXCR into one record per CDR3 protein. The sample carries hundreds of thousands of distinct CDR3 sequences, roughly a quarter recorded once. Sequencing was carried out using blood, either unsorted or a sorted T cell fraction (not recorded which). These receptors were taken from a male donor with ankylosing spondylitis. Each CDR3 is given with its conserved first and last residue. Fields, in order: V gene, J gene, CDR3 protein.

>TRBV5-1|TRBJ2-5
CASSFGTSQGRETQYF
>TRBV6-5|TRBJ2-3
CASSYPTSGTYQFTDTQYF
>TRBV14|TRBJ2-1
CASSQYGGRANEQFF
>TRBV12-3/TRBV12-4|TRBJ1-1
CASSVVGGVITEAFF
>TRBV5-1|TRBJ2-1
CASSYPGLAGDGAINEQFF
>TRBV3-1|TRBJ1-6
CASSQGTGSSYNSPLHF
>TRBV12-3/TRBV12-4|TRBJ1-5
CASSQGFYQPQHF
>TRBV5-1|TRBJ1-4
CASSLDGFGSEKLFF
>TRBV7-2|TRBJ2-7
CASSLVSAAYEQYF
>TRBV20-1|TRBJ1-5
CSIPGQGNNQPQHF
>TRBV2|TRBJ2-5
CASSVNRDKGTQYF
>TRBV27|TRBJ1-5
CASAPGTGVDQPQHF
>TRBV7-8|TRBJ1-5
CASSLAFRGNQPQKQHF
>TRBV10-3|TRBJ2-3
CAIRSTSTDTQYF
>TRBV20-1|TRBJ2-1
CSAQLSGRAYNEQFF
>TRBV12-3/TRBV12-4|TRBJ1-2
CASSSRGRYGYTF
>TRBV20-1|TRBJ2-3
CSAPASRTSTDTQYF
>TRBV12-3/TRBV12-4|TRBJ1-5
CASSWDRGPNQPQHF
>TRBV20-1|TRBJ2-1
CSASPHREVNEQFF
>TRBV7-6|TRBJ2-5
CASSLAGIGYQETQYF
>TRBV12-3/TRBV12-4|TRBJ2-7
CASTPDTYEQYF
>TRBV6-2/TRBV6-3|TRBJ2-5
CASRPLAGQETQYF